Shown below are 15 T cell receptor beta chains from a single sample sequenced in a study of yellow fever vaccine responses in identical twins. MiXCR was run by TCRdb on the RT-PCR reads, yielding one entry per CDR3 protein. The table includes over 10,000 distinct CDR3 sequences, approximately 84% detected once. Sequenced material: T cells from blood (PBMCs), unsorted or a sorted subset (not recorded which), taken before or after yellow fever vaccination (not recorded which). The receptor source for this set is a woman aged 18-29 years who received the yellow fever vaccine.

The chain links TRBV11-3 to TRBJ2-2; D is undetermined. This CDR3 is built from 15 residues. Germline V gene data show CDR1 as SGHNT and CDR2 as YENEEA. Trimming took 5 bases from V and 6 from J, leaving 16 bases between them. The CDR3 is CASSPPAALAGELFF. CDR3 DNA: TGTGCCAGCAGCCCCCCAGCAGCGTTGGCCGGGGAGCTGTTTTTT.

The chain joins TRBV19 to TRBJ2-4; D ambiguous. Germline-derived CDR1 and CDR2 are LNHDA and SQIVND (reference sequence). With 6 bases removed from V and 0 bases from J, the gap between germline ends came to 12 bases. This CDR3 contains 15 residues. The CDR3 sequence: CASSTIRLAKNIQYF. DNA of the CDR3: TGTGCCAGTAGCACGATTAGATTAGCCAAAAACATTCAGTACTTC.

This clonotype was observed a handful of times. The chain has TRBV11-3 and TRBJ1-2, with D possibly TRBD1 on 6 matching bases. This CDR3 has 12 amino acids. V was clipped by 5 bases and J by 9 bases, with 13 bases between them. Per germline, CDR1 SGHNT and CDR2 YENEEA. This CDR3 reads CASSPQGGSYTF. The CDR3 DNA follows: TGTGCCAGCAGCCCACAGGGCGGGAGCTACACCTTC. The full variable domain, its missing parts supplied by reference TRBV11-3 and TRBJ1-2, is EAGVVQSPRYKIIEKKQPVAFWCNPISGHNTLYWYLQNLGQGPELLIRYENEEAVDDSQLPKDRFSAERLKGVDSTLKIQPAELGDSAVYLCASSPQGGSYTFGSGTRLTVV.

This clonotype was counted a few times. The V and J genes are TRBV7-2 and TRBJ2-1; 8 positions agree with TRBD1. V was clipped by 3 bases and J by 10 bases; unmatched bases: 2. Germline assignment: CDR1 SGHTA and CDR2 FQGNSA. This CDR3 contains 12 residues. The CDR3 spells CASSFWTGEQFF. The CDR3 DNA follows: TGTGCCAGCAGCTTCTGGACAGGGGAGCAGTTCTTC.

This clonotype was seen just once. The chain links TRBV5-6 to TRBJ1-6, with D perhaps TRBD1 (5 bases). CDR1 is SGHDT, CDR2 YYEEEE, per germline. Trimming removed 4 bases from V and 7 bases from J, with 12 bases in between. This CDR3 is 14 amino acids long. CDR3 nucleotides: TGTGCCAGCAGCCGGGGACGGTTAAATTCACCCCTCCACTTT. Its protein product is CASSRGRLNSPLHF.

V is TRBV11-3 and J is TRBJ2-1, with TRBD2 identical over 7 bases. V lost 3 bases to trimming and J lost 3 bases; unmatched junction nucleotides: 5. CDR3 length: 15 residues. CDR1 is SGHNT, CDR2 YENEEA, per germline. CDR3 bases: TGTGCCAGCAGCTTCGGGAGCGGGAACTACAATGAGCAGTTCTTC. This gives the protein CASSFGSGNYNEQFF.

The gene calls are TRBV29-1 and TRBJ2-5; tentatively, D is TRBD2 (6 bases). The germline V gene has CDR1 SQVTM and CDR2 ANQGSEA. The V end was cut by 6 bases, the J end by 9 bases, with 14 bases between. The length of the CDR3 is 11 residues. CDR3 residues: CSVKDSGAQYF. CDR3 in DNA: TGCAGCGTAAAGGACTCGGGGGCCCAGTACTTC.

This clonotype was counted between two and nine times. The CDR3 spells CASGFGENEQYF. Here the CDR3 DNA reads TGTGCCAGCGGTTTTGGGGAGAACGAGCAGTACTTC. The gene calls are TRBV2 and TRBJ2-7, with D tentatively TRBD2 (5 bases). The CDR3 is 12 amino acids. Trimming took 8 bases from V and 5 from J, leaving 13 bases between them. Germline CDR1 reads SNHLY; CDR2 reads FYNNEI.

This clonotype has a handful of counts. The CDR3 DNA reads as TGTGCCTGGACGGGAAGCACAGATACGCAGTATTTT. Amino acid sequence: CAWTGSTDTQYF. The chain recombines TRBV30 with TRBJ2-3; D might be TRBD2 (5 bases). V lost 4 bases to trimming and J lost 0 bases, with 5 bases between them. There are 12 residues in the CDR3. Looked up from germline, CDR1 is GTSNPN and CDR2 is SVGIG (reference sequence).

The V gene is TRBV20-1, the J gene TRBJ2-7, with 13 bases aligning to TRBD2. V dropped 7 bases and J dropped 4; count of bases not matched to a gene: 13. The CDR3 length is 16 residues. Germline assignment: CDR1 DFQATT and CDR2 SNEGSKA (reference sequence). CDR3 sequence reads: CSGRTGLAGAPYEQYF. The DNA of the CDR3 is TGCAGTGGGAGGACCGGACTAGCGGGGGCCCCATACGAGCAGTACTTC.

The chain combines TRBV7-3 with TRBJ1-2; D unresolved. Germline values: CDR1 SGHTA, CDR2 FQGTGA. The CDR3 totals 12 residues. V lost 4 bases, J lost 7 bases, and 10 bases lay in between. CDR3 region: CASSSPKLGYTF. CDR3 sequence (DNA): TGTGCCAGCAGCTCGCCCAAGCTTGGCTACACCTTC.

The chain is built from TRBV10-3 and TRBJ2-7; 8 nucleotides agree with TRBD2. The CDR3 runs 16 residues. Per germline, CDR1 ENHRY and CDR2 SYGVKD. The V and J ends lost 0 bases and 3 bases, in that order; junction bases with no gene match: 7. CDR3: CAISESPVLAGYEQYF. CDR3 sequence (DNA): TGTGCCATCAGTGAGTCCCCTGTCCTAGCGGGCTACGAGCAGTACTTC.

CDR3 nucleotides: TGTGCCACCAGTGATCCTACAGGGCCTGATGGCTACACCTTC. This gives the protein CATSDPTGPDGYTF. This chain links TRBV24-1 with TRBJ1-2; D is perhaps TRBD1 (6 bases). In germline, CDR1 is KGHDR, CDR2 SFDVKD. The CDR3 consists of 14 residues. Trimming took 3 bases from V and 6 from J, leaving 13 bases between them.

This sequence joins TRBV23-1 and TRBJ1-5; 7 positions match TRBD1. TRBV23-1 is flagged as an ORF with uncertain function. With 0 bases clipped from V and 0 bases from J, the junction kept 11 bases outside the gene matches. The CDR3 has 19 residues. CDR3 in DNA: TGCGCCAGCAGTCAATCGAGCAGGGGGGGCCCCTATAGCAATCAGCCCCAGCATTTT. Amino acids: CASSQSSRGGPYSNQPQHF.

The chain uses TRBV4-3 and TRBJ2-7; 13 nucleotides line up with TRBD2. Per germline, CDR1 LGHNA and CDR2 YSLEER. The CDR3 has 15 amino acids. Trimming at V came to 0 bases and at J to 10 bases, leaving 6 bases not matched to a gene. CDR3 sequence (DNA): TGCGCCAGCAGCCAAGATCCCACTAGCGGGAGGGACCAGTACTTC. This gives the protein CASSQDPTSGRDQYF.